The 29 T cell receptor beta chains given below trace back to one sample, sequenced in a study of control samples from healthy donors and cancer patients. TCRdb's copy holds only in-frame clones and misses some; the assay was immunoSEQ multiplex PCR. The sample has roughly 100,000 clones; under 90% are singletons. Material: blood. The origin of the receptors is a woman aged 50 to 60 in good health.

The chain combines TRBV5-1 with TRBJ2-7, with D tentatively TRBD2 (5 bases). Germline V gene data show CDR1 as SGHRS and CDR2 as YFSETQ. CDR3 length equals 15 residues. V was shortened by 5 bases and J by 1 base, with 16 bases between the two germline ends. CDR3: CASSLPGAASYEQYF. The CDR3 nucleotides are TGCGCCAGCAGTCTCCCCGGAGCGGCATCCTACGAGCAGTACTTC.

The gene calls are TRBV27 and TRBJ1-1; possible D gene TRBD1, 5 bases. Trimming stripped 2 bases from V and 2 bases from J, with 9 bases between. CDR3 size: 14 residues. Germline V gene lookup returns CDR1 MNHEY and CDR2 SMNVEV (reference sequence). The CDR3 spells CASSLVGENTEAFF. In DNA form, the CDR3 reads TGTGCCAGCAGTTTAGTGGGGGAAAACACTGAAGCTTTCTTT.

On this clone itself: One end of the junction fails to match germline, which may point to a read error. The chain links TRBV5-5 to TRBJ2-2; D is perhaps TRBD1 (6 bases). CDR1 is SGHKS and CDR2 is YYEKEE in the germline V gene (reference sequence). CDR3 length equals 17 residues. The CDR3 reads CASSLSRGSCEHRGAVF. The CDR3 coding sequence is TGTGCCAGCAGCTTGTCGAGGGGGAGCTGCGAACACCGGGGAGCTGTTTTT.

CDR3 sequence: CASSTYQGVETQYF. CDR3 nucleotide sequence: TGTGCCAGCAGCACCTATCAAGGGGTGGAGACCCAGTACTTC. The chain combines TRBV9 with TRBJ2-5; maybe TRBD1 (5 bases). The CDR3 covers 14 residues. Germline V gene lookup returns CDR1 SGDLS and CDR2 YYNGEE. V was pared by 4 bases and J by 5 bases, with 15 bases between.

The rearrangement joins TRBV12-5 to TRBJ1-2, with 8 bases that match TRBD1. The junction had 5 bases not matched to a gene; V was cut back by 6 bases and J by 8 bases. The CDR3 runs 12 residues. Looked up from germline, CDR1 is LGHNT and CDR2 is FRNRAP. The CDR3 spells CASGTDRGGYTF. In DNA, the CDR3 is TGTGCTAGTGGCACTGACAGGGGAGGCTACACCTTC.

This clone was recorded a few times. The chain uses TRBV24-1 and TRBJ2-2, with 8 nucleotides matching TRBD2. CDR1 KGHDR and CDR2 SFDVKD come from the germline V gene. The junction had 9 bases not matched to a gene; V was cut back by 7 bases and J by 6 bases. CDR3 length: 15 amino acids. The CDR3 region has the DNA TGTGCCACCAGCCGGGTCAGCGGGAGCGCCGGGGAGCTGTTTTTT. It is translated as CATSRVSGSAGELFF.

This clone showed up just a few times. The rearrangement uses TRBV19 and TRBJ1-4; D unclear. The CDR3 loop spans 16 amino acids. Trimming stripped 3 bases from V and 0 bases from J, with 11 bases between. Per the germline V gene, CDR1 is LNHDA and CDR2 is SQIVND (reference sequence). The CDR3 region is CASSIRAGTTNEKLFF. In DNA, the CDR3 is TGTGCCAGTAGTATTAGAGCGGGAACAACTAATGAAAAACTGTTTTTT.

CDR3 DNA: TGTGCCAGCAGTATGACGGTTAGCACAGATACGCAGTATTTT. This encodes CASSMTVSTDTQYF. The rearrangement uses TRBV2 and TRBJ2-3, with D unclear. Germline assignment: CDR1 SNHLY and CDR2 FYNNEI. This CDR3 comprises 14 residues. V lost 5 bases and J 0 bases, leaving 9 bases between the germline ends.

This chain links TRBV5-4 with TRBJ2-2; D might be TRBD2 (5 bases). CDR1 and CDR2 from the germline V gene are SGHNT and YYREEE (reference sequence). V lost 0 bases to trimming and J lost 5 bases, with 14 bases between them. There are 16 residues in the CDR3. CDR3 residues: CASSLAGGVRTGELFF. CDR3 nucleotides: TGTGCCAGCAGCTTGGCCGGAGGAGTAAGGACCGGGGAGCTGTTTTTT.

This clone was detected only a few times. This rearrangement joins TRBV5-5 to TRBJ1-5; D is unresolved. CDR3 length: 15 residues. CDR1 is SGHKS and CDR2 is YYEKEE in the germline V gene (reference sequence). The V gene lost 1 base and the J gene lost 4 bases, with 12 bases spanning the gap. The CDR3 here is CASSLLNAENQPQHF. CDR3 coding DNA: TGTGCCAGCAGCTTGTTAAACGCCGAAAATCAGCCCCAGCATTTT.

This chain links TRBV5-6 with TRBJ1-1; no firm D call. This CDR3 has 13 residues. V was shortened by 2 bases and J by 10 bases, with 15 bases between the two germline ends. Germline V CDR1 and CDR2: SGHDT, YYEEEE. The CDR3, as DNA: TGTGCCAGCAGCTTTGCCGGCGGGGAAGCAGCTTTCTTT. Translated: CASSFAGGEAAFF.

The J gene is TRBJ2-7, the V gene TRBV2; a weak D match, TRBD2 (5 bases). Trimming removed 9 bases from V and 0 bases from J, with 12 bases in between. This CDR3 spans 13 amino acids. The germline gives CDR1 SNHLY, CDR2 FYNNEI. CDR3 sequence: CASSDHGSYEQYF. Here the CDR3 DNA reads TGTGCCAGTAGCGACCACGGCTCCTACGAGCAGTACTTC. Full variable domain (missing parts from reference TRBV2 and TRBJ2-7): EPEVTQTPSHQVTQMGQEVILRCVPISNHLYFYWYRQILGQKVEFLVSFYNNEISEKSEIFDDQFSVERPDGSNFTLKIRSTKLEDSAMYFCASSDHGSYEQYFGPGTRLTVT.

J is TRBJ1-6 and V is TRBV7-2, with D tentatively TRBD1 (5 bases). V was pared by 6 bases and J by 4 bases, with 7 bases between. CDR3 length equals 13 residues. Germline CDR1 and CDR2: SGHTA and FQGNSA. The CDR3 loop reads CASSGGYNSPLHF. The CDR3 nucleotides are TGTGCCAGCAGTGGGGGTTATAATTCACCCCTCCACTTT. The entire variable domain, with the rest obtained from reference TRBV7-2 and TRBJ1-6, is as follows: GAGVSQSPSNKVTEKGKDVELRCDPISGHTALYWYRQSLGQGLEFLIYFQGNSAPDKSGLPSDRFSAERTGGSVSTLTIQRTQQEDSAVYLCASSGGYNSPLHFGNGTRLTVT.

The chain has TRBV6-5 and TRBJ2-7; possible D gene TRBD2, 6 bases. Deletions cut 6 bases from V and 3 bases from J, with 18 bases between. CDR1 is MNHEY, CDR2 SVGAGI, per germline. The CDR3 extends over 15 amino acids. The CDR3 here is CASRDRENLDYEQYF. The CDR3 DNA reads TGTGCCAGCAGGGACCGGGAGAACTTAGACTACGAGCAGTACTTC.

The rearrangement uses TRBV5-8 and TRBJ1-1; D unclear. The V and J ends lost 5 bases and 3 bases respectively, with 23 bases between them. The germline V gene has CDR1 SGHTS and CDR2 YDEGEE. The CDR3 spans 17 residues. The CDR3 sequence is CASRRLGSALIYTEAFF. CDR3 sequence (DNA): TGTGCCAGCAGGCGGCTGGGCTCGGCGCTAATCTACACTGAAGCTTTCTTT.

The chain is built from TRBV19 and TRBJ1-1; tentative D call: TRBD1 (6 bases). CDR1 and CDR2 (germline): LNHDA, SQIVND (reference sequence). This CDR3 is 16 amino acids long. V lost 6 bases, J lost 0 bases, and 17 bases lay in between. CDR3 in DNA: TGTGCCAGTAGAGATTGGACAGCAAGTATGAACACTGAAGCTTTCTTT. Translation gives CASRDWTASMNTEAFF.

This chain connects TRBV6-4 to TRBJ2-7; TRBD1 matches at 9 bases. The germline gives CDR1 MRHNA, CDR2 SNTAGT. V dropped 5 bases and J dropped 4; count of bases not matched to a gene: 9. CDR3 length equals 15 residues. CDR3 nucleotides: TGTGCCAGCAGTTACGGGACAGGGCCTGGGTACGAGCAGTACTTC. This sequence encodes CASSYGTGPGYEQYF.

The chain links TRBV20-1 to TRBJ2-7; 9 nucleotides match TRBD2. The CDR3 runs 17 residues. The germline V gene has CDR1 DFQATT and CDR2 SNEGSKA (reference sequence). The J segment lost 2 bases and the V segment lost 3 bases, leaving 14 bases of the junction unmatched. In DNA form, the CDR3 reads TGCAGTGCTAGTCCGTCTAGCGGGGAATCCTTACCCTACGAGCAGTACTTC. This encodes CSASPSSGESLPYEQYF.

V gene TRBV4-1 combines with J gene TRBJ1-4; D is possibly TRBD1 (6 bases). V was clipped by 4 bases and J by 0 bases, with 18 bases between them. The CDR3 spans 18 residues. Germline V gene sequence: CDR1 MGHRA, CDR2 YSYEKL. CDR3 nucleotide sequence: TGCGCCAGCAGCCGTCATACAGGGCTTGGCGCAACTAATGAAAAACTGTTTTTT. This encodes CASSRHTGLGATNEKLFF.

The chain recombines TRBV7-2 with TRBJ2-1; TRBD2 is a possible D gene (5 bases). The CDR3 loop spans 14 amino acids. Germline CDR1 and CDR2: SGHTA and FQGNSA. V shed 11 bases and J shed 3 bases, with 17 bases lying between them. The CDR3 loop is CACGSPQSYNEQFF. CDR3 nucleotides: TGTGCCTGCGGGTCCCCTCAAAGCTACAATGAGCAGTTCTTC.

This clone was seen more than once but under ten times. The chain recombines TRBV9 with TRBJ2-5; 8 nucleotides match TRBD1. Germline lookup yields CDR1 SGDLS and CDR2 YYNGEE. The V and J ends lost 4 bases and 1 base, in that order; junction bases with no gene match: 3. The CDR3 covers 14 residues. Here the CDR3 reads CASSPGQGQETQYF. As DNA, the CDR3 is TGTGCCAGCAGCCCCGGACAGGGCCAAGAGACCCAGTACTTC.

The chain employs TRBV6-4 and TRBJ1-4, with 9 bases aligning to TRBD1. This CDR3 has 19 residues. Trimming took 5 bases from V and 8 from J; bases not matched to a gene: 21. Germline CDR1 is MRHNA and CDR2 is SNTAGT. The CDR3 loop reads CASSFGLGQGIVAVEKLFF. As DNA, the CDR3 is TGTGCCAGCAGTTTTGGCCTGGGACAGGGCATTGTAGCAGTCGAAAAACTGTTTTTT.

This chain connects TRBV19 to TRBJ1-3, with no clear D. Germline CDR1 is LNHDA and CDR2 is SQIVND (reference sequence). V was trimmed by 2 bases and J by 0 bases, leaving 5 bases between them. This CDR3 region has 14 residues. The DNA of the CDR3 is TGTGCCAGTAGTATAAGTAGCTCTGGAAACACCATATATTTT. Its translation is CASSISSSGNTIYF.

The V call is TRBV7-2, the J call TRBJ1-5; 9 nucleotides match TRBD1. The V segment lost 2 bases and the J segment 4 bases; nucleotides outside the gene matches: 9. This CDR3 comprises 17 residues. CDR1 and CDR2 from the germline V gene are SGHTA and FQGNSA. The CDR3 sequence: CASSLSVGTGTNQPQHF. The CDR3 DNA is TGTGCCAGCAGCTTAAGTGTGGGGACAGGGACGAATCAGCCCCAGCATTTT.

This clone was found once. The V call is TRBV15, the J call TRBJ1-1; D remains ambiguous. The CDR3 is made up of 14 amino acids. V was pared by 5 bases and J by 1 base, with 11 bases between. CDR1 is LNHNV and CDR2 is YYDKDF in the germline V gene (reference sequence). The CDR3 is CATSLGDSNTEAFF. CDR3 nucleotide sequence: TGTGCCACCAGCCTCGGAGACTCGAACACTGAAGCTTTCTTT.

The V and J genes are TRBV7-7 and TRBJ2-5; TRBD2 matches at 9 bases. The CDR3 totals 15 residues. In germline, CDR1 is SSHAT, CDR2 FNYEAQ (reference sequence). The CDR3 coding sequence is TGTGCTAAGGACCTATATAAGCGGGGGGAAGAGACCCAGTACTTC. Its protein is CAKDLYKRGEETQYF.

The V and J genes are TRBV7-8 and TRBJ2-7; 11 bases fit TRBD2. CDR3 length equals 14 residues. Germline trimming cut 6 bases from V and 3 bases from J; bases unmatched to any gene: 4. The germline V gene has CDR1 SGHVS and CDR2 FQNEAQ. DNA for the CDR3: TGTGCCAGCAGAACAACTAGCGGGAGCTACGAGCAGTACTTC. Protein: CASRTTSGSYEQYF.

V gene TRBV9 combines with J gene TRBJ2-1; 10 bases map to TRBD2. CDR1 and CDR2 from the germline V gene are SGDLS and YYNGEE. J was trimmed by 9 bases and V by 0 bases; bases with no gene match: 3. The CDR3 is 14 residues long. CDR3 in DNA: TGTGCCAGCAGCGTAGGGCTAGCGGGAGCTGAGCAGTTCTTC. Protein: CASSVGLAGAEQFF.

The CDR3 reads CASSPQRGVNSPLHF. DNA of the CDR3: TGTGCCAGCAGCCCCCAAAGAGGGGTGAATTCACCCCTCCACTTT. V and J are TRBV7-2 and TRBJ1-6; maybe TRBD1 (5 bases). V gave up 5 bases and J gave up 7 bases, with 15 bases separating them. Per germline, CDR1 SGHTA and CDR2 FQGNSA. This CDR3 comprises 15 residues.